This TCR beta chain was profiled in a study of cytomegalovirus exposure and HLA in healthy donors. The PCR used 60 Vbeta and 13 Jbeta primers. TCRdb's copy holds only in-frame clones and misses some; the assay was immunoSEQ multiplex PCR. This sample has 65,000 to 85,000 clones, with around 70% found just once. The V gene's germline CDR1 is SGHTA and CDR2 FQGTGA. The CDR3 spans 15 residues. V dropped 0 bases and J dropped 3 bases, with 8 bases sitting between them. The source material was PBMCs. The chain links TRBV7-3 to TRBJ2-2; possible D gene TRBD2, 5 bases. The clonotype originates from a male donor in good health and CMV-seropositive. The CDR3 loop is CASSLTPGYTGELFF. The CDR3 DNA follows: TGTGCCAGCAGCTTAACGCCGGGGTACACCGGGGAGCTGTTTTTT.